The text below deals with one T cell receptor beta chain. This clone was recorded at least ten times. Its recognized antigen is unknown. Base qualities are missing; no much larger clone stands one base away. Each collaborating institution followed its own protocols to collect whole blood in K2EDTA tubes. For TCRbeta analysis, collaborators shipped samples as frozen whole blood, isolated PBMCs, or DNA extracted from either of those sample types. These data originate in a study of blood T cell repertoires in COVID-19 (TCRdb year 2020). At the level of the whole study: The collaborator samples originated in the United States, Italy and Spain and spanned the acute and convalescent phases of COVID-19. The material from the prospective study consisted of cDNA or gDNA derived from T cells, B-cell-depleted T cells, or PBMCs. The dataset comprised deeply sampled blood TCRbeta repertoires from subjects exposed to, actively infected with, or recovered from COVID-19. The repertoires were made available in a free public database intended to serve as a resource for research on the immune response to SARS-CoV-2. Samples were obtained from the ongoing ImmuneRACE study (first 160 participants) and from about 1,300 subjects provided by 6 global collaborators. Sample metadata almost always included a de-identified subject ID, COVID-19 status, age in years and sex. Where HLA class I and class II types were available, the types were taken from metadata supplied by the sample provider, not from assay-based typing. Broad study findings and their caveats: The amount of clinical and demographic metadata varied by source and participant and was provided uncurated.

Trimmed from V: 5 bases; trimmed from J: 8 bases; junction bases lacking a gene match: 9. The germline V gene (reference sequence) gives CDR1 as LNHDA and CDR2 as SQIVND. The CDR3 sequence holds 15 residues, the cysteine and phenylalanine included. Only the CDR3 part of the read is kept: 45 bases, read in frame from the first base. The immunoSEQ Assay, a bias-controlled multiplex PCR, was used to amplify TCRbeta CDR3 regions from genomic DNA. Processing in the source paper ran as follows. Nucleated cell counts per sample were estimated from amplification of reference gene primers within the assay. To quantify the absolute abundance of each unique TCRbeta CDR3 rearrangement, sequence reads were collapsed and filtered. For each sample, productive Simpson clonality was calculated as the square root of Simpson's diversity index across productive rearrangements. The table was pulled from immuneACCESS by TCRdb, which kept in-frame rearrangements only. Such tables lose some clones; where checked, under half of the loss comes from unresolved V genes, and the rest has no known cause. The DNA gave D and trimming, while V, J and clone size come from that table. A total of 90,000 to 120,000 clones appear in this sample, 75% to 90% of them only once. Clones ranked in the top ten supply less than 40% of the sample.

Sequenced input: peripheral blood. Recombination joined TRBV19 with TRBJ1-4; TRBD1 lines up with 9 middle nucleotides. The source of this sequence is a woman older than 75 with acute or convalescent COVID-19. The base sequence is TGTGCCAGTAGTCGACAAGTGACAGGGGGAGAAAAACTGTTTTTT. This codes for CASSRQVTGGEKLFF.